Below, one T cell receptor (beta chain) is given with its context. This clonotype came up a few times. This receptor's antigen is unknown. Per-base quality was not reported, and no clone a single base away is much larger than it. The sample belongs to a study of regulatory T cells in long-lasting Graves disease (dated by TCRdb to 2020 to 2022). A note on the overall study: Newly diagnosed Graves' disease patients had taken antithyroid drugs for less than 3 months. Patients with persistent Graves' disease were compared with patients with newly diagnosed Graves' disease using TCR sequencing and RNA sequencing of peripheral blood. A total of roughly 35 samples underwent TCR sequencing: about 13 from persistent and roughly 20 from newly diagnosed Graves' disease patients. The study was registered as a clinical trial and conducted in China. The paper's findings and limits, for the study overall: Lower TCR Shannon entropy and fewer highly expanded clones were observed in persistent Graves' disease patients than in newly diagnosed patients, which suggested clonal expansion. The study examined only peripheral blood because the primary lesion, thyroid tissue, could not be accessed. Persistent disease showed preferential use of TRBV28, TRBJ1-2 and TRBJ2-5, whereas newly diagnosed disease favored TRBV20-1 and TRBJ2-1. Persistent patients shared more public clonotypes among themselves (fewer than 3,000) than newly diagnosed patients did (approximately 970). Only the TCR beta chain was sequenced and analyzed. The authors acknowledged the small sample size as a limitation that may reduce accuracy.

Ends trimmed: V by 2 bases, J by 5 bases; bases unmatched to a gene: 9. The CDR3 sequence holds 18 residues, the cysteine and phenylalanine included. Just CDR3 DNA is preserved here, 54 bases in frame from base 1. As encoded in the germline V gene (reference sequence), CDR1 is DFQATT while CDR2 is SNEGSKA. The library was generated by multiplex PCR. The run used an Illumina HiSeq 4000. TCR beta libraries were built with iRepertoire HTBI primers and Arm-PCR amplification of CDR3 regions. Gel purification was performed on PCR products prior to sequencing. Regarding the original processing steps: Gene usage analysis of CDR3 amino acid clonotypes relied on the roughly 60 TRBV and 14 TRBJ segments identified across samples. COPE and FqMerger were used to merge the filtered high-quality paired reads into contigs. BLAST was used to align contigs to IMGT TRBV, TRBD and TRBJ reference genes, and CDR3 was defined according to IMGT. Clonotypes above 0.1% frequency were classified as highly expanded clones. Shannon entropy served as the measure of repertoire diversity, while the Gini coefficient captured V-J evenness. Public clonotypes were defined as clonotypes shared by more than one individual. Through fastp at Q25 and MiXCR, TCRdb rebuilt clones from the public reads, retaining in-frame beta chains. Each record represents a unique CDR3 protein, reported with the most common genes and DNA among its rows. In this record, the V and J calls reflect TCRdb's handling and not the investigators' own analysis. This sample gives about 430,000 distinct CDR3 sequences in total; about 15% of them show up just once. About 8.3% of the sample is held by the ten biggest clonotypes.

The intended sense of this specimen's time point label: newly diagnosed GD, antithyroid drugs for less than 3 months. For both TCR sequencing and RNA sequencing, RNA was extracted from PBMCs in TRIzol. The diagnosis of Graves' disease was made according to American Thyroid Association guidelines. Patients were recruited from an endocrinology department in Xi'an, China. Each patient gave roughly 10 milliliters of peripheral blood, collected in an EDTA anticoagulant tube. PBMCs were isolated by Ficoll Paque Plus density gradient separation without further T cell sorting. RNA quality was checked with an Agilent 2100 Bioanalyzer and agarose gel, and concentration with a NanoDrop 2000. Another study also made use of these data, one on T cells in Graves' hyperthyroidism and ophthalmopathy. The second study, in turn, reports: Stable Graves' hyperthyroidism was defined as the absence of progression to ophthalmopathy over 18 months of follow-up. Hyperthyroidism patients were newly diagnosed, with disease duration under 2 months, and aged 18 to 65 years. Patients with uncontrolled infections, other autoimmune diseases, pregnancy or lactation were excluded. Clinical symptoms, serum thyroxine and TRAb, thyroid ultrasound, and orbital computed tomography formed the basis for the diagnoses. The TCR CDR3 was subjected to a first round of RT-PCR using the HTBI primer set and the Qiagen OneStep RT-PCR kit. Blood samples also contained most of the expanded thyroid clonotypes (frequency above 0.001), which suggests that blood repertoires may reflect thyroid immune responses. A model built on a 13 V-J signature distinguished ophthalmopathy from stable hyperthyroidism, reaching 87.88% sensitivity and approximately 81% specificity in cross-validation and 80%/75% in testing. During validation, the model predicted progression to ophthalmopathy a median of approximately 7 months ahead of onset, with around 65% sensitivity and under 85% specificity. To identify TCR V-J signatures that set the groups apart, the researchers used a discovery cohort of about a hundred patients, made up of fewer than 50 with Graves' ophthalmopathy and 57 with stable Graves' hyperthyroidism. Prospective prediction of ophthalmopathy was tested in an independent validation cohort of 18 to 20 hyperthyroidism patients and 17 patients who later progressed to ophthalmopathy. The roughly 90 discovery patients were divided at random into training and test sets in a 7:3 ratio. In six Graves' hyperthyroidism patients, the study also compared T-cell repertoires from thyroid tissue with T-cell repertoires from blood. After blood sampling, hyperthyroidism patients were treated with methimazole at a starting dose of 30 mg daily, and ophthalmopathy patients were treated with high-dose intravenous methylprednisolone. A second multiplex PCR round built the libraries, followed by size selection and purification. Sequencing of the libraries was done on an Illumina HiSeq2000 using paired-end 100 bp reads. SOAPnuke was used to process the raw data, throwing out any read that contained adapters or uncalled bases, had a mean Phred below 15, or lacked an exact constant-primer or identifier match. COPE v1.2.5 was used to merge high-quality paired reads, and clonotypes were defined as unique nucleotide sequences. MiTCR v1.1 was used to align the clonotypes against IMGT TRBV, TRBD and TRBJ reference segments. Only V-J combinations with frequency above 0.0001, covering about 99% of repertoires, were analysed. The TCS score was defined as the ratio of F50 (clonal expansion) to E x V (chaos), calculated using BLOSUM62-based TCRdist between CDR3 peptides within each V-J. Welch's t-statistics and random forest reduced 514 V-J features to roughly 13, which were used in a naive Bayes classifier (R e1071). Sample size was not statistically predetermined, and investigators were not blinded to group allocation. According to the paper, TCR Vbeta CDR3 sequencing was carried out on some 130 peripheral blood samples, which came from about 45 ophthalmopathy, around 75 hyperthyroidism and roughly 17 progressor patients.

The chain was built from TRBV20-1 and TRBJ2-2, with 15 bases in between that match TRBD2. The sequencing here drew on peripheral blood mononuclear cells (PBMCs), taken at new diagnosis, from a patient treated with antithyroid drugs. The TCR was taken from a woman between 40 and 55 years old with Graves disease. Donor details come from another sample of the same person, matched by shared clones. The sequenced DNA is TGCAGTGCTAGACCCGCCGGGACTAGCGGGAGGAGAACCGGGGAGCTGTTTTTT. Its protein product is CSARPAGTSGRRTGELFF.